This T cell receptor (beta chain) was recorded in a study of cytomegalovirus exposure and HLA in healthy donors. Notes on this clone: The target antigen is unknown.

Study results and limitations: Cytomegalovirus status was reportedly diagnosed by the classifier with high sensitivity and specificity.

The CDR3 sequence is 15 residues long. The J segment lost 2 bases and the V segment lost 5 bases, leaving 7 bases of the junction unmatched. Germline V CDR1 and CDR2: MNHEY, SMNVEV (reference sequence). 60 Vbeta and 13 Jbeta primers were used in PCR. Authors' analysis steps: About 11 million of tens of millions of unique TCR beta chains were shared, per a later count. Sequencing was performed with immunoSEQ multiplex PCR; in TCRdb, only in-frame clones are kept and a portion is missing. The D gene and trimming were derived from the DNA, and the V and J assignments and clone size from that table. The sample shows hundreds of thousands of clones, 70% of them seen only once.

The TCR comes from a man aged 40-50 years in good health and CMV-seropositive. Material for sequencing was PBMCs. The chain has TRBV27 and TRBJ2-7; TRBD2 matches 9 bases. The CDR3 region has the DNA TGTGCCAGCAGTCCCGGGACTAGCCCTACCTACGAGCAGTACTTC. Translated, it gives CASSPGTSPTYEQYF.